These T cell receptor beta chains were read from a single sample in a study of T cell repertoires in ileal Crohn's disease. Assay used: immunoSEQ multiplex PCR; TCRdb lists only in-frame clones, some missing. Of roughly 1,900 clones detected, about 86% appear once; the ten largest clones hold more than 6.5%. Sequences were obtained from ileal tissue. These receptors were obtained from an adult with Crohn's disease. CDR3s include the opening cysteine and the closing phenylalanine or tryptophan.

v_call: TRBV27
cdr3_aa: CASSLLISGVGTGELFF

v_call: TRBV27
cdr3_aa: CASSLYPEAFRGTQYF

v_call: TRBV4-1
cdr3_aa: CASSQVKCRTEPNFYGYTF

v_call: TRBV30
cdr3_aa: CAWSARTSGGNEQFF

v_call: TRBV2
cdr3_aa: CASSEGRESQETQYF

v_call: TRBV9
cdr3_aa: CASSAQGLPNNEQFF

v_call: TRBV7-3
cdr3_aa: CASSLAGGPNEQFF

v_call: TRBV6-4
cdr3_aa: CASSDSSGADTQYF

v_call: TRBV5-4
cdr3_aa: CASSFRGLGEQYF

v_call: TRBV2
cdr3_aa: CASRELAGAQETQYF

v_call: TRBV19
cdr3_aa: CASSPPPRVNQPQHF

v_call: TRBV4-3
cdr3_aa: CASSQRRASGGVNEQFF